The source of this T cell receptor beta chain is a study of T cell repertoires in cytomegalovirus infection. The germline V gene has CDR1 SGHVS and CDR2 FQNEAQ. J gave up 9 bases and V 5 bases, and 11 bases lay outside the gene matches. The CDR3 spans 16 residues. There are a few counts of this clonotype. What it binds is not known. TCRdb re-called the reads with MiXCR, one entry per CDR3 protein. This sample has about 140,000 distinct CDR3 sequences, with over 25% found just once. The source was CD8+ T cells from cultured PBMCs, collected from culture after CMV antigen stimulation. The sequence was collected from a human donor in good health (CMV status not recorded). Some clones in this sample may be carry-over from other donors' samples. The chain uses TRBV7-8 and TRBJ2-1; 12 bases are a match to TRBD2. The CDR3 sequence: CASSLLPSGGAGEQFF. In nucleotides, the CDR3 is TGTGCCAGCAGCCTCCTCCCTAGCGGGGGGGCCGGTGAGCAGTTCTTC.